What follows are 11 T cell receptor beta chains derived from one specimen sequenced in a study of CD8 T cells in Susac syndrome. RNA in amounts of roughly 0.5 to 1 ug was reverse transcribed with random hexamers. TCRdb reprocessed the immunoSEQ multiplex PCR reads with MiXCR, giving one entry per CDR3 protein. The sample consists of a few hundred thousand distinct CDR3 sequences, more than 80% of them appearing once. Sequencing was carried out using CD8+ T cells from PBMCs. The receptors were sampled from a human donor with multiple sclerosis.

The chain combines TRBV27 with TRBJ2-7, with 7 bases that match TRBD2. This CDR3 comprises 15 residues. The J segment lost 0 bases and the V segment lost 1 base, leaving 3 bases of the junction unmatched. Germline V CDR1 and CDR2: MNHEY, SMNVEV (reference sequence). The CDR3 sequence: CASSLWGGSSYEQYF. CDR3 sequence (DNA): TGTGCCAGCAGTTTATGGGGGGGGAGCTCCTACGAGCAGTACTTC.

The chain's CDR3 is CASSSWRVQETQYF. The CDR3 nucleotides read TGTGCCAGCAGCTCCTGGCGGGTCCAAGAGACCCAGTACTTC. The gene calls are TRBV11-2 and TRBJ2-5, with D possibly matching TRBD2 (5 bases). V lost 4 bases and J lost 1, with 10 bases in between. Germline CDR1 reads SGHAT; CDR2 reads FQNNGV. The length of the CDR3 is 14 residues.

In its sample, this clonotype was seen many times. J is TRBJ1-2 and V is TRBV7-2; tentative D call: TRBD1 (6 bases). CDR3 length equals 16 residues. Germline V gives CDR1 SGHTA, CDR2 FQGNSA. V lost 5 bases and J 8 bases, leaving 24 bases between the germline ends. The CDR3 bases are TGTGCCAGCAGCCCCTCGGCTGGGACACTCCAAGACGGCTACACCTTC. Protein: CASSPSAGTLQDGYTF.

The chain combines TRBV11-1 with TRBJ2-1, with a possible D match to TRBD1 (5 bases). Germline V gene sequence: CDR1 SGHAT, CDR2 FQDESV (reference sequence). The CDR3 length is 16 residues. The V gene lost 5 bases and the J gene lost 5 bases, with 19 bases spanning the gap. In DNA form, the CDR3 reads TGTGCCAGCAGCCGAGTCCAGGGTCGGGCGAACAATGAGCAGTTCTTC. This sequence encodes CASSRVQGRANNEQFF. The entire variable domain, with the rest obtained from reference TRBV11-1 and TRBJ2-1, is as follows: EAEVAQSPRYKITEKSQAVAFWCDPISGHATLYWYRQILGQGPELLVQFQDESVVDDSQLPKDRFSAERLKGVDSTLKIQPAELGDSAMYLCASSRVQGRANNEQFFGPGTRLTVL.

The rearrangement links TRBV9 to TRBJ2-3, with D tentatively TRBD1 or TRBD2 (5 bases each). Per the germline V gene, CDR1 is SGDLS and CDR2 is YYNGEE. The CDR3 length is 17 residues. V lost 0 bases and J 2 bases, leaving 16 bases between the germline ends. CDR3 DNA: TGTGCCAGCAGCGTAGACGGGACGGCCCGCTACACAGATACGCAGTATTTT. This encodes CASSVDGTARYTDTQYF.

This chain connects TRBV6-2 or TRBV6-3 to TRBJ1-2; 7 nucleotides agree with TRBD1. The CDR3 runs to 15 residues. The junction had 5 bases not matched to a gene; V was cut back by 0 bases and J by 4 bases. Germline lookup yields CDR1 MNHEY and CDR2 SVGEGT. The DNA of the CDR3 is TGTGCCAGCAGTTACTCGGCGGGACAGTCCTATGGCTACACCTTC. It encodes CASSYSAGQSYGYTF.

V gene TRBV7-2 combines with J gene TRBJ2-7; D unclear. Germline loops: CDR1 SGHTA, CDR2 FQGNSA. V gave up 1 base and J gave up 3 bases, with 10 bases separating them. The CDR3 runs to 14 residues. In DNA, the CDR3 is TGTGCCAGCAGCTTAGGAGGCCAGTACTACGAGCAGTACTTC. Protein: CASSLGGQYYEQYF.

The CDR3 sequence is CAISESGGPRETQYF. The DNA for the CDR3 is TGTGCCATCAGTGAATCGGGAGGGCCGCGAGAGACCCAGTACTTC. V usage is TRBV10-3 and J usage is TRBJ2-5; TRBD2 aligns across 8 bases. CDR1 and CDR2 from the germline V gene are ENHRY and SYGVKD. This CDR3 has 15 residues. Trimming at V came to 3 bases and at J to 4 bases, leaving 7 bases not matched to a gene.

This rearrangement joins TRBV4-1 to TRBJ2-7, with 9 bases that match TRBD2. V was clipped by 4 bases and J by 5 bases; unmatched bases: 12. Germline V gene sequence: CDR1 MGHRA, CDR2 YSYEKL. The CDR3 runs to 16 residues. CDR3 region: CASSRRLAGNNHEQYF. The CDR3 DNA reads TGCGCCAGCAGCCGTCGTCTAGCGGGGAATAACCACGAGCAGTACTTC.

This sequence joins TRBV4-1 and TRBJ1-1, with D unclear. This CDR3 contains 13 residues. The V gene's germline CDR1 is MGHRA and CDR2 YSYEKL. V lost 3 bases and J lost 6, with 11 bases in between. The CDR3 here is CASSHIGFAEAFF. CDR3 DNA sequence: TGCGCCAGCAGCCACATAGGGTTCGCTGAAGCTTTCTTT.

The V call is TRBV3-1, the J call TRBJ2-3, with 10 bases aligning to TRBD1. The V and J ends lost 1 base and 8 bases, in that order; junction bases with no gene match: 15. This CDR3 has 18 residues. In germline, CDR1 is LGHDT, CDR2 YNNKEL (reference sequence). CDR3 coding DNA: TGTGCCAGCAGCCAAGCGGGACAGGGGACCCACAGACGCGTTACGCAGTATTTT. Its translation: CASSQAGQGTHRRVTQYF.